These 30 T cell receptor beta chains were sequenced from one sample in a study of cytomegalovirus exposure and HLA in healthy donors. This table comes from immunoSEQ multiplex PCR, and its TCRdb copy is limited to in-frame clones, with some not included. This table holds around 99,000 clones, about 88% found once. Material: PBMCs. Every receptor here comes from a woman under 30 in good health and CMV-seronegative.

The gene calls are TRBV11-2 and TRBJ2-2, with a tentative D call TRBD2 (6 bases). Between the trimmed V and J ends, which lost 1 base and 6 bases, there was a span of 12 bases. The CDR3 covers 15 residues. Germline-derived CDR1 and CDR2 are SGHAT and FQNNGV. The CDR3 DNA reads as TGTGCCAGCAGCTTAGTACCCTCGGGGGCCGGGGAGCTGTTTTTT. This translates into CASSLVPSGAGELFF.

This chain connects TRBV14 to TRBJ1-5; no firm D call. The CDR3 consists of 12 residues. The germline V gene encodes CDR1 SGHDN and CDR2 FVKESK. V was cut by 5 bases and J by 5 bases, with 7 bases left in between. This CDR3 reads CASSWRDQPQHF. The CDR3 DNA is TGTGCCAGCAGCTGGCGGGATCAGCCCCAGCATTTT.

The sample holds one count of this clone. The chain recombines TRBV6-1 with TRBJ2-3, with a possible D match to TRBD1 (5 bases). The CDR3 is 15 amino acids. Trimming stripped 6 bases from V and 0 bases from J, with 13 bases between. Per germline, CDR1 MNHNS and CDR2 SASEGT. The CDR3 reads CASSPTGTSTDTQYF. The CDR3 DNA reads TGTGCCAGCAGCCCCACAGGAACTAGCACAGATACGCAGTATTTT.

The V gene is TRBV4-3, the J gene TRBJ2-1, with 8 bases identical to TRBD1. Trimming took 4 bases from V and 7 from J; bases not matched to a gene: 3. This CDR3 has 13 amino acids. The germline CDR1 and CDR2 sequences are LGHNA and YSLEER. CDR3: CASSLGDRNEQFF. CDR3 coding DNA: TGCGCCAGCAGCCTAGGGGACAGGAATGAGCAGTTCTTC.

The CDR3 DNA follows: TGTGCCAGCAACCCGGGTAAGAAAACAGATACGCAGTATTTT. Protein: CASNPGKKTDTQYF. The chain joins TRBV6-1 to TRBJ2-3, with unresolved D. The germline V gene has CDR1 MNHNS and CDR2 SASEGT. The CDR3 consists of 14 residues. The V and J ends lost 7 bases and 3 bases respectively, with 14 bases between them.

The genes are TRBV4-2 and TRBJ2-2; 10 bases align to TRBD1. The germline V gene has CDR1 LGHNA and CDR2 YNFKEQ. The V segment lost 4 bases and the J segment 7 bases; nucleotides outside the gene matches: 21. This CDR3 contains 20 residues. The CDR3 is CASSPLGVRVTGGAIGELFF. CDR3 nucleotide sequence: TGTGCCAGCAGCCCCCTGGGGGTGCGGGTGACAGGGGGCGCGATCGGGGAGCTGTTTTTT.

This clone was detected once. The V gene is TRBV9, the J gene TRBJ2-1; TRBD2 matches at 9 bases. The CDR3 covers 17 residues. The V segment lost 0 bases and the J segment 2 bases; nucleotides outside the gene matches: 6. Looked up from germline, CDR1 is SGDLS and CDR2 is YYNGEE. CDR3 region: CASSVGASGVAYNEQFF. CDR3 sequence (DNA): TGTGCCAGCAGCGTAGGAGCTAGCGGGGTCGCCTACAATGAGCAGTTCTTC.

The rearrangement uses TRBV7-2 and TRBJ2-3; 10 bases match TRBD1. Germline V gives CDR1 SGHTA, CDR2 FQGNSA. The CDR3 has 18 amino acids. J gave up 4 bases and V 7 bases, and 17 bases lay outside the gene matches. This chain's CDR3 is CASNPWTGTGVGSDTQYF. DNA of the CDR3: TGTGCCAGCAACCCATGGACCGGGACAGGGGTTGGGTCAGATACGCAGTATTTT.

This sequence joins TRBV10-1 and TRBJ2-3, with 7 bases identical to TRBD1. Germline CDR1 WNHNN, CDR2 SYGVQD (reference sequence). V shed 5 bases and J 1 base; nucleotides not matched to a gene: 15. CDR3 length: 18 amino acids. The CDR3: CASSRQHRGRCRTDTQYF. The CDR3 DNA is TGCGCCAGCAGTAGGCAACACAGGGGACGATGTCGCACAGATACGCAGTATTTT.

This clone appeared a few times. The rearrangement joins TRBV4-3 to TRBJ2-7, with 7 nucleotides matching TRBD2. Trimming at V came to 0 bases and at J to 6 bases, leaving 2 bases not matched to a gene. The CDR3 is 13 amino acids. Germline-derived CDR1 and CDR2 are LGHNA and YSLEER. The DNA for the CDR3 is TGCGCCAGCAGCCAAGAGGGAGGGAGCGAGCAGTACTTC. Amino acid sequence: CASSQEGGSEQYF.

The chain carries TRBV6-1 and TRBJ1-2; D is possibly TRBD1 (5 bases). V was clipped by 2 bases and J by 4 bases, with 17 bases between them. Germline V lookup: CDR1 MNHNS, CDR2 SASEGT. The CDR3 extends over 16 amino acids. CDR3 loop: CASSEPWAFDSYGYTF. The CDR3 nucleotides are TGTGCCAGCAGTGAACCGTGGGCCTTTGACAGCTATGGCTACACCTTC.

This clone was counted between two and nine times. The rearrangement uses TRBV11-2 and TRBJ1-2, with D perhaps matching TRBD1 (5 bases). This CDR3 comprises 14 residues. The germline V gene encodes CDR1 SGHAT and CDR2 FQNNGV. V lost 3 bases, J lost 8 bases, and 16 bases lay in between. In nucleotides, the CDR3 is TGTGCCAGCAGCTTCAGGGCCCTCGAGGAGGGCTACACCTTC. Translating it yields CASSFRALEEGYTF.

This chain uses TRBV30 with TRBJ2-3, with 11 bases aligning to TRBD2. With 0 bases clipped from V and 2 bases from J, the junction kept 10 bases outside the gene matches. CDR3 size: 18 residues. Germline V gene sequence: CDR1 GTSNPN, CDR2 SVGIG (reference sequence). The CDR3 nucleotides read TGTGCCTGGAGTGTAAAGGGACTAGCGGTGACGAACACAGATACGCAGTATTTT. Protein sequence: CAWSVKGLAVTNTDTQYF.

In its sample, this clone was seen once. The chain carries TRBV30 and TRBJ2-4; 7 bases align to TRBD1. V was clipped by 4 bases and J by 5 bases; unmatched bases: 8. The germline gives CDR1 GTSNPN, CDR2 SVGIG (reference sequence). This CDR3 region has 14 residues. The CDR3 loop is CAWKGVGTENIQYF. CDR3 bases: TGTGCCTGGAAGGGTGTTGGGACAGAAAACATTCAGTACTTC.

J is TRBJ2-3 and V is TRBV27; 16 bases match TRBD2. The germline V gene encodes CDR1 MNHEY and CDR2 SMNVEV (reference sequence). The CDR3 contains 18 residues. The junction had 5 bases not matched to a gene; V was cut back by 5 bases and J by 0 bases. Written as DNA, the CDR3 is TGTGCCAGCAGTAAACCGGGACTAGCGGGGGGGAGCACAGATACGCAGTATTTT. It translates to CASSKPGLAGGSTDTQYF.

The genes are TRBV6-5 and TRBJ1-5, with 8 nucleotides matching TRBD1. V lost 5 bases, J lost 6 bases, and 9 bases stayed unmatched. The CDR3 sequence is 15 residues long. Germline V gene lookup returns CDR1 MNHEY and CDR2 SVGAGI. In DNA, the CDR3 is TGTGCCAGCAGTCCGTTGACAGGGGCTGGTCAGCCCCAGCATTTT. Protein sequence: CASSPLTGAGQPQHF.

The V gene is TRBV19, the J gene TRBJ1-1; 8 positions match TRBD1. With V trimmed by 3 bases and J by 4 bases, 7 bases remained unmatched. CDR1 and CDR2 (germline): LNHDA, SQIVND (reference sequence). The CDR3 is 15 amino acids. This CDR3 is CASSIDRGGTTEAFF. The CDR3 DNA follows: TGTGCCAGTAGTATCGACAGGGGTGGAACCACTGAAGCTTTCTTT.

This chain connects TRBV28 to TRBJ2-1; D possibly corresponds to TRBD2 (7 bases). V was clipped by 3 bases and J by 7 bases, with 13 bases between them. The CDR3 has 14 amino acids. Per the germline V gene, CDR1 is MDHEN and CDR2 is SYDVKM. The CDR3 nucleotides are TGTGCCAGCAGTTTGGGGGGGGCGGGGAATGAGCAGTTCTTC. Translated: CASSLGGAGNEQFF.

The genes are TRBV5-1 and TRBJ1-2; D gene uncertain. From germline, CDR1 is SGHRS and CDR2 YFSETQ. V dropped 1 base and J dropped 4 bases, with 11 bases sitting between them. The CDR3 length is 14 residues. Here the CDR3 reads CASSLRQAVYGYTF. The CDR3 nucleotides read TGCGCCAGCAGCTTGCGTCAGGCAGTCTATGGCTACACCTTC.

The chain couples TRBV7-2 to TRBJ1-2, with 9 bases identical to TRBD1. Germline loops: CDR1 SGHTA, CDR2 FQGNSA. The CDR3 is 15 residues long. V shed 5 bases and J 8 bases; nucleotides not matched to a gene: 12. The CDR3 loop reads CASSRRGQGLYGYTF. CDR3 DNA: TGTGCCAGCAGCCGGAGGGGACAGGGACTATACGGCTACACCTTC.

The chain recombines TRBV4-1 with TRBJ2-4; TRBD2 matches at 14 bases. CDR1 and CDR2 from the germline V gene are MGHRA and YSYEKL. Germline trimming cut 1 base from V and 9 bases from J; bases unmatched to any gene: 2. The CDR3 sequence is 15 residues long. CDR3 sequence (DNA): TGCGCCAGCAGCCAAGGACTAGCGGGGGGGTCCATTCAGTACTTC. It translates to CASSQGLAGGSIQYF.

V gene TRBV30 combines with J gene TRBJ1-1, with D hard to call. This CDR3 comprises 10 residues. The germline V gene has CDR1 GTSNPN and CDR2 SVGIG (reference sequence). V lost 3 bases and J lost 8, with 7 bases in between. The CDR3 DNA reads TGTGCCTGGAGACTAACCGAAGCTTTCTTT. Its protein product is CAWRLTEAFF.

This chain links TRBV7-6 with TRBJ2-7; TRBD2 is a possible D gene (6 bases). Germline V lookup: CDR1 SGHVS, CDR2 FNYEAQ. CDR3 length equals 15 residues. V was trimmed by 2 bases and J by 0 bases, leaving 11 bases between them. The CDR3 reads CASSLKGGDSYEQYF. CDR3 nucleotide sequence: TGTGCCAGCAGCTTAAAGGGCGGGGACTCCTACGAGCAGTACTTC.

The chain uses TRBV7-3 and TRBJ2-6; TRBD1 agrees at 10 bases. V gave up 5 bases and J gave up 1 base; unmatched junction bases: 8. The CDR3 spans 18 residues. CDR1 is SGHTA, CDR2 FQGTGA, per germline. The CDR3 region has the DNA TGTGCCAGCAGCATCCCGGGACAGGGGTGGTCTGGGGCCAACGTCCTGACTTTC. The encoded protein is CASSIPGQGWSGANVLTF. Full variable domain (missing parts from reference TRBV7-3 and TRBJ2-6): GAGVSQTPSNKVTEKGKYVELRCDPISGHTALYWYRQSLGQGPEFLIYFQGTGAADDSGLPNDRFFAVRPEGSVSTLKIQRTERGDSAVYLCASSIPGQGWSGANVLTFGAGSRLTVL.

The chain combines TRBV5-1 with TRBJ2-1; 11 positions match TRBD2. The germline gives CDR1 SGHRS, CDR2 YFSETQ. V lost 2 bases to trimming and J lost 5 bases; unmatched junction nucleotides: 3. The CDR3 extends over 15 amino acids. CDR3 region: CASSFTSGSNNEQFF. The CDR3 bases are TGCGCCAGCAGCTTCACTAGCGGGAGTAACAATGAGCAGTTCTTC.

This clone was picked up one time. The chain carries TRBV29-1 and TRBJ2-3, with 9 bases identical to TRBD1. The CDR3 runs to 15 residues. Germline-derived CDR1 and CDR2 are SQVTM and ANQGSEA. V was clipped by 6 bases and J by 5 bases; unmatched bases: 12. CDR3 sequence reads: CSVSRTGGKLDTQYF. The CDR3 coding sequence is TGCAGCGTGAGCCGAACAGGGGGCAAGTTAGATACGCAGTATTTT.

In this sample, this clone turned up once. The chain links TRBV27 to TRBJ2-1; TRBD2 matches 7 bases. Per the germline V gene, CDR1 is MNHEY and CDR2 is SMNVEV (reference sequence). V trimming: 5 bases; J trimming: 9 bases; junction bases outside the gene matches: 10. CDR3 length: 14 amino acids. DNA for the CDR3: TGTGCCAGCAGTACTGCCGGGACTAATCTTGAGCAGTTCTTC. It yields the protein CASSTAGTNLEQFF.

This chain uses TRBV6-6 with TRBJ2-3, with TRBD2 matching 7 bases. The CDR3 consists of 16 residues. In germline, CDR1 is MNHNY, CDR2 SVGAGI (reference sequence). J gave up 3 bases and V 0 bases, and 6 bases lay outside the gene matches. The DNA of the CDR3 is TGTGCCAGCAGTTACTCGGCAGGGCGGGGGACAGATACGCAGTATTTT. Translating it yields CASSYSAGRGTDTQYF.

The chain uses TRBV19 and TRBJ1-2; D is possibly TRBD1 (5 bases). The V gene lost 4 bases and the J gene lost 6 bases, with 12 bases spanning the gap. From germline, CDR1 is LNHDA and CDR2 SQIVND (reference sequence). This CDR3 spans 13 amino acids. The DNA for the CDR3 is TGTGCCAGTAGTAACAGGAATGTACATGGCTACACCTTC. Amino acids: CASSNRNVHGYTF.

This clone was counted between two and nine times. The genes are TRBV4-3 and TRBJ2-6; no clear D. Germline lookup yields CDR1 LGHNA and CDR2 YSLEER. The CDR3 runs to 16 residues. Trimming took 0 bases from V and 0 from J, leaving 6 bases between them. Here the CDR3 DNA reads TGCGCCAGCAGCCAAGATACAACCTCTGGGGCCAACGTCCTGACTTTC. This sequence encodes CASSQDTTSGANVLTF.